The next 26 T cell receptor beta chains were all read from a single sample in a study of T cells after yellow fever vaccination. TCRdb reanalysed the 5' RACE reads using MiXCR and keeps one entry per CDR3 protein. The sample shows 620,000 or so distinct CDR3 sequences, roughly 17% of them seen only once. This sample comprised PBMCs, obtained 5 days after the first yellow fever vaccination. Receptors were obtained from a man aged 18 to 29 who received the YFV17D yellow fever vaccine.

The chain is built from TRBV12-3 or TRBV12-4 and TRBJ1-1; D is undetermined. Trimming stripped 7 bases from V and 4 bases from J, with 13 bases between. The CDR3 contains 13 residues. The CDR3 here is CASTPQVGTEAFF. The CDR3 bases are TGTGCCAGCACCCCCCAAGTCGGCACTGAAGCTTTCTTT.

The rearrangement uses TRBV6-1 and TRBJ2-6; possible D gene TRBD1, 6 bases. Trimming left V 6 bases short and J 1 base short, with 16 bases between. The CDR3 is 17 amino acids. Germline V gene lookup returns CDR1 MNHNS and CDR2 SASEGT. The CDR3 nucleotides are TGTGCCAGCAGGGGGGCTGAAGGAGGTTCTGGGGCCAACGTCCTGACTTTC. This gives the protein CASRGAEGGSGANVLTF.

The chain is built from TRBV20-1 and TRBJ1-5, with a possible D match to TRBD1 (6 bases). Germline V gene lookup returns CDR1 DFQATT and CDR2 SNEGSKA (reference sequence). CDR3 length: 12 residues. Trimming removed 5 bases from V and 2 bases from J, with 7 bases in between. The CDR3 DNA reads TGCAGTGCTTGGACAGGCAATCAGCCCCAGCATTTT. Translated: CSAWTGNQPQHF.

V and J are TRBV4-1 and TRBJ2-5; D is unclear. Germline V gives CDR1 MGHRA, CDR2 YSYEKL. The CDR3 is 16 residues long. Trimming shortened V by 0 bases and J by 2 bases, and 13 bases separated the two germline ends. CDR3 loop: CASSQEGPHGQETQYF. DNA for the CDR3: TGCGCCAGCAGCCAAGAAGGGCCCCACGGGCAAGAGACCCAGTACTTC.

This clonotype was observed a few times. The chain joins TRBV6-1 to TRBJ2-2; weak D call: TRBD2 (6 bases). Per germline, CDR1 MNHNS and CDR2 SASEGT. CDR3 length: 14 residues. Deletions cut 6 bases from V and 2 bases from J, with 10 bases between. The CDR3 is CASRSGPNTGELFF. CDR3 nucleotides: TGTGCCAGCAGGAGCGGGCCTAACACCGGGGAGCTGTTTTTT.

The V and J genes are TRBV20-1 and TRBJ1-4, with D perhaps TRBD1 (5 bases). The CDR3 length is 14 residues. The germline V gene has CDR1 DFQATT and CDR2 SNEGSKA (reference sequence). The V end lost 0 bases, the J end lost 6 bases, and 11 bases lay between the germline ends. The DNA of the CDR3 is TGCAGTGCTAGAGAGAAACAGGCCCATGAAAAACTGTTTTTT. This encodes CSAREKQAHEKLFF.

This clonotype came up a few times. The rearrangement links TRBV7-9 to TRBJ2-7; D call uncertain. The germline V and J ends were trimmed by 6 bases and 5 bases, with 14 bases remaining between them. Germline CDR1 and CDR2: SEHNR and FQNEAQ (reference sequence). This CDR3 has 13 amino acids. Here the CDR3 reads CASRFLLSDEQYV. The CDR3 region has the DNA TGTGCCAGCAGGTTTCTCCTCTCAGACGAGCAGTACGTC.

The chain couples TRBV5-1 to TRBJ2-5; 10 nucleotides line up with TRBD1. After removal of 2 bases from V and 2 bases from J, the junction contained 6 bases not matched to a gene. The germline CDR1 and CDR2 sequences are SGHRS and YFSETQ. The CDR3 length is 16 residues. In DNA form, the CDR3 reads TGCGCCAGCAGCTTTTTCCCGGGACAGGGGCAAGAGACCCAGTACTTC. It specifies CASSFFPGQGQETQYF.

This sequence joins TRBV24-1 and TRBJ2-2; D possibly corresponds to TRBD2 (6 bases). The V gene lost 3 bases and the J gene lost 9 bases, with 16 bases spanning the gap. CDR1 is KGHDR, CDR2 SFDVKD, per germline. The CDR3 is 15 residues long. The CDR3: CATSDPHGGIRELFF. In nucleotides, the CDR3 is TGTGCCACCAGTGATCCGCATGGGGGGATCCGGGAGCTGTTTTTT.

This clonotype occurred a few times. The rearrangement joins TRBV6-1 to TRBJ1-1; no definite D call. Trimming pared 6 bases from V and 4 bases from J, leaving 15 bases between. Germline V gene data show CDR1 as MNHNS and CDR2 as SASEGT. This CDR3 contains 14 residues. This chain's CDR3 is CASSRKPYSTEAFF. CDR3 nucleotides: TGTGCCAGCAGCCGAAAGCCCTACAGCACTGAAGCTTTCTTT.

This clonotype was picked up a small number of times. This chain joins TRBV18 and TRBJ2-5; D remains unclear. CDR1 is KGHSH, CDR2 LQKENI, per germline. The CDR3 is made up of 14 amino acids. Trimming shortened V by 0 bases and J by 3 bases, and 8 bases separated the two germline ends. CDR3 region: CASSPPGSKETQYF. Written as DNA, the CDR3 is TGTGCCAGCTCACCACCGGGATCCAAAGAGACCCAGTACTTC. Supplemented by reference TRBV18 and TRBJ2-5, the full variable domain reads NAGVMQNPRHLVRRRGQEARLRCSPMKGHSHVYWYRQLPEEGLKFMVYLQKENIIDESGMPKERFSAEFPKEGPSILRIQQVVRGDSAAYFCASSPPGSKETQYFGPGTRLLVL.

The genes are TRBV4-2 and TRBJ2-1; D is unresolved. There are 14 residues in the CDR3. Germline V gene data show CDR1 as LGHNA and CDR2 as YNFKEQ. V gave up 8 bases and J gave up 4 bases, with 15 bases separating them. For the CDR3, the DNA is TGTGCCAGCGGCCCCGAGCGACTGTACAATGAGCAGTTCTTC. Protein product: CASGPERLYNEQFF.

This clonotype was counted a few times. The CDR3 sequence is CASSNRPSKPTGNIQYF. CDR3 DNA sequence: TGTGCCAGCAGTAACCGGCCCTCGAAACCAACGGGAAACATTCAGTACTTC. The chain uses TRBV6-2 or TRBV6-3 and TRBJ2-4; D not certain. The ends were cut back, 5 bases at V and 6 bases at J, with 23 bases in the middle. CDR1 and CDR2 from the germline V gene are MNHEY and SVGEGT. The CDR3 is made up of 17 amino acids.

This clonotype showed up just a few times. The chain couples TRBV5-4 to TRBJ2-5; D is perhaps TRBD1 (5 bases). The V end lost 5 bases, the J end lost 0 bases, and 8 bases lay between the germline ends. Per the germline V gene, CDR1 is SGHNT and CDR2 is YYREEE (reference sequence). CDR3 length equals 13 residues. The DNA of the CDR3 is TGTGCCAGCAGTGACAGTTACCAAGAGACCCAGTACTTC. Translated, it gives CASSDSYQETQYF.

This rearrangement joins TRBV12-3 or TRBV12-4 to TRBJ1-2; 7 bases are shared with TRBD1. CDR3 size: 14 residues. Germline trimming cut 6 bases from V and 4 bases from J; bases unmatched to any gene: 8. For the CDR3, the DNA is TGTGCCAGCAGCCCCAGGGGGTTAAGCTATGGCTACACCTTC. This translates into CASSPRGLSYGYTF.

This chain links TRBV7-9 with TRBJ2-3, with TRBD2 as a possible D gene (5 bases). V gave up 0 bases and J gave up 0 bases, with 10 bases separating them. The CDR3 loop spans 16 amino acids. Germline V gene sequence: CDR1 SEHNR, CDR2 FQNEAQ (reference sequence). The chain's CDR3 is CASSLAEVLSTDTQYF. The CDR3 nucleotides read TGTGCCAGCAGCTTAGCGGAGGTACTGAGCACAGATACGCAGTATTTT.

This clonotype was observed a handful of times. The chain is built from TRBV7-3 and TRBJ2-4, with D unresolved. Germline values: CDR1 SGHTA, CDR2 FQGTGA. The CDR3 loop spans 14 amino acids. Trimming removed 2 bases at V and 5 bases at J, with 10 bases between. The CDR3 spells CASSLSGYQNIQYF. The CDR3 DNA is TGTGCCAGCAGCTTATCGGGCTATCAAAACATTCAGTACTTC.

The V gene is TRBV12-3 or TRBV12-4, the J gene TRBJ1-5; D gene uncertain. This CDR3 is 14 amino acids long. Trimming left V 3 bases short and J 6 bases short, with 12 bases between. Written as DNA, the CDR3 is TGTGCCAGCAGTTTTCTAGGGTTCAGTCAGCCCCAGCATTTT. As protein: CASSFLGFSQPQHF.

A few counts support this clonotype. The chain links TRBV6-2 or TRBV6-3 to TRBJ2-1; the D is unclear. Germline assignment: CDR1 MNHEY and CDR2 SVGEGT. This CDR3 is 14 amino acids long. V was trimmed by 0 bases and J by 6 bases, leaving 9 bases between them. For the CDR3, the DNA is TGTGCCAGCAGTTACTCGAATCCCCCCAATGAGCAGTTCTTC. Its protein is CASSYSNPPNEQFF.

For this clonotype: The junction shows a germline mismatch at one end, possibly a read error. V usage is TRBV7-7 and J usage is TRBJ2-5; D unclear. The CDR3 contains 13 residues. The V gene's germline CDR1 is SSHAT and CDR2 FNYEAQ (reference sequence). CDR3 nucleotide sequence: TGTGCTAGCAGCTTTCAATGGCAAGAGACCCAGTACTTC. This gives the protein CASSFQWQETQYF.

The V and J genes are TRBV6-5 and TRBJ1-6; no firm D call. Trimming removed 0 bases at V and 6 bases at J, with 9 bases between. CDR3 length equals 15 residues. Germline assignment: CDR1 MNHEY and CDR2 SVGAGI. CDR3 DNA sequence: TGTGCCAGCAGTTACTCACTCGGATTTAATTCACCCCTCCACTTT. Residues: CASSYSLGFNSPLHF.

This clonotype was counted only a few times. The rearrangement uses TRBV20-1 and TRBJ1-5; D perhaps matches TRBD1 (6 bases). Trimming removed 2 bases from V and 7 bases from J, with 15 bases in between. Germline V gene data show CDR1 as DFQATT and CDR2 as SNEGSKA (reference sequence). The CDR3 length is 14 residues. The DNA of the CDR3 is TGCAGTGCTAGACTGCAGGGGCCGCGGCAGCCCCAGCATTTT. It yields the protein CSARLQGPRQPQHF.

This sequence joins TRBV24-1 and TRBJ2-5; tentative D call: TRBD2 (6 bases). The CDR3 totals 16 residues. In germline, CDR1 is KGHDR, CDR2 SFDVKD. V was clipped by 3 bases and J by 5 bases, with 18 bases between them. DNA for the CDR3: TGTGCCACCAGTGATCGCTTCACGCGGGACGGGGAGACCCAGTACTTC. Amino acids: CATSDRFTRDGETQYF.

This clonotype was seen only a few times. The CDR3: CASSYAGKAFF. CDR3 sequence (DNA): TGTGCCAGCAGTTACGCAGGGAAGGCTTTCTTT. This chain links TRBV6-5 with TRBJ1-1; possibly TRBD1 for D (5 bases). The length of the CDR3 is 11 residues. V was shortened by 2 bases and J by 11 bases, with 9 bases between the two germline ends. The germline V gene encodes CDR1 MNHEY and CDR2 SVGAGI.

The gene calls are TRBV11-2 and TRBJ1-5; 8 positions agree with TRBD1. The germline V gene encodes CDR1 SGHAT and CDR2 FQNNGV. Germline trimming cut 0 bases from V and 6 bases from J; bases unmatched to any gene: 10. The CDR3 sequence is 17 residues long. This chain's CDR3 is CASSLESGGALGQPQHF. For the CDR3, the DNA is TGTGCCAGCAGCTTAGAATCAGGGGGCGCTCTTGGTCAGCCCCAGCATTTT. Using reference TRBV11-2 and TRBJ1-5 for the parts outside the CDR3, the full variable domain is EAGVAQSPRYKIIEKRQSVAFWCNPISGHATLYWYQQILGQGPKLLIQFQNNGVVDDSQLPKDRFSAERLKGVDSTLKIQPAKLEDSAVYLCASSLESGGALGQPQHFGDGTRLSIL.

The chain combines TRBV7-2 with TRBJ1-5; D may be TRBD1 (5 bases). Germline values: CDR1 SGHTA, CDR2 FQGNSA. The ends were cut back, 5 bases at V and 7 bases at J, with 12 bases in the middle. The CDR3 totals 13 residues. The CDR3 is CASSIQGWQPQHF. The CDR3 nucleotides are TGTGCCAGCAGCATTCAGGGTTGGCAGCCCCAGCATTTT.